This TCR beta chain was obtained from a study of CD8 T cells in ankylosing spondylitis (dated by TCRdb to about 2017). General notes on the study: The study set out to find disease-linked TCR variants by profiling T cell receptor beta repertoires in ankylosing spondylitis patients and healthy donors. The full study cohort comprised about 23 ankylosing spondylitis patients and approximately 100 healthy donors. Peripheral blood was sampled, and synovial fluid was additionally collected from ankylosing spondylitis patients.

The research as a whole found: In peripheral blood, the disease-linked clones were found at relatively low frequencies and had a CD8+ phenotype. Some motif variants were previously reported in synovial fluid and blood of reactive arthritis patients, suggesting common disease-initiation mechanisms. A TCR beta motif made up of several highly homologous amino acid variants appeared to be characteristic of blood from ankylosing spondylitis patients. Significant enrichment of the disease-linked clones was reported in matched synovial fluid samples from ankylosing spondylitis patients.

The sample was run on an Illumina HiSeq 2500. Quantitative 5'-RACE with molecular barcodes was used to prepare TCR beta libraries. Processing in the source paper ran as follows. To identify disease-linked TCR variants, a new computational method was used, one built on a probabilistic model of VDJ rearrangement. Using fastp at Q25 and MiXCR, TCRdb reprocessed the public reads and kept productive beta chains. A single entry per CDR3 protein holds the most common genes and DNA from its merged rows. The V and J calls here are based on TCRdb, not the publication. For this sample the table gives around 770,000 distinct CDR3 sequences, of which 12% were detected only once. The ten largest clones add up to 0.45% to 0.6% of the sample. This clonotype was seen a few times. The antigen it binds to is not known. Base qualities are not at hand, and no much larger clone is one base apart. CDR1 and CDR2 were assigned from the germline V gene as LGHNA and YNFKEQ. From cysteine to phenylalanine, the CDR3 is 16 amino acids long. Just CDR3 DNA is preserved here, 48 bases in frame from base 1. V loses 1 base, J loses 8 bases, and the germline ends lie 17 bases apart.

The sequence is built from TRBV4-2 and TRBJ1-4, with TRBD1 perhaps the D gene, on 5 matching bases. The TCR sequence derives from a male donor with ankylosing spondylitis. The sequenced material came from blood, either unsorted or a sorted T cell fraction (not recorded which). The sequenced DNA: TGTGCCAGCAGCCAAGGTCCCTCTGGGGGTGACGAAAAACTGTTTTTT. The resulting protein is CASSQGPSGGDEKLFF.